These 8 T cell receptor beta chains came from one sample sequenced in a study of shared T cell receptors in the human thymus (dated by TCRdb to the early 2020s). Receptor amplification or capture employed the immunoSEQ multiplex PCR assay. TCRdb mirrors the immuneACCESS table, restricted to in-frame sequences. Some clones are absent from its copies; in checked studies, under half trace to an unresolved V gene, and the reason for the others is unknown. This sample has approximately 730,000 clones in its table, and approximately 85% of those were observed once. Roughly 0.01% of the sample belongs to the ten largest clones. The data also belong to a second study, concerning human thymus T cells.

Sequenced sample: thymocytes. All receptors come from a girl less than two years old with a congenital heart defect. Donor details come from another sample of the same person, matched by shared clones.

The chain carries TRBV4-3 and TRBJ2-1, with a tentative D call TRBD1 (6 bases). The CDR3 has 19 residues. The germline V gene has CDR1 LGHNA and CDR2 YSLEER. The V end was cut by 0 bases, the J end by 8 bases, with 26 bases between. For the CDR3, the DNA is TGCGCCAGCAGCCAAGATCTGCAGGGGAGTAAGGGTGATTTTGATGAGCAGTTCTTC. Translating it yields CASSQDLQGSKGDFDEQFF.

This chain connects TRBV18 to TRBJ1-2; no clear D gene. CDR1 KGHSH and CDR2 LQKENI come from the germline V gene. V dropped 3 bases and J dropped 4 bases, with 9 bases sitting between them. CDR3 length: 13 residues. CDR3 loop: CASSPPGLYGYTF. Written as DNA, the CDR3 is TGTGCCAGCTCACCGCCAGGCCTCTATGGCTACACCTTC.

The CDR3 DNA reads as TGTGCCAGCAGTTTGTCCCAAGGGGACACGTCCTATGGCTACACCTTC. Its protein product is CASSLSQGDTSYGYTF. The V and J genes are TRBV27 and TRBJ1-2; TRBD1 might be the D (6 bases). The V end lost 3 bases, the J end lost 4 bases, and 18 bases lay between the germline ends. Per the germline V gene, CDR1 is MNHEY and CDR2 is SMNVEV (reference sequence). The CDR3 totals 16 residues.

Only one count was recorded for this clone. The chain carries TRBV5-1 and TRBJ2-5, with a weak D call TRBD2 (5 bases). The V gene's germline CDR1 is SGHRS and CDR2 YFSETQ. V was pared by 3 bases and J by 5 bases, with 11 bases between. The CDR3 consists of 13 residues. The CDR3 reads CASSYGLGETQYF. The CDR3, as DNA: TGCGCCAGCAGCTACGGACTCGGGGAGACCCAGTACTTC.

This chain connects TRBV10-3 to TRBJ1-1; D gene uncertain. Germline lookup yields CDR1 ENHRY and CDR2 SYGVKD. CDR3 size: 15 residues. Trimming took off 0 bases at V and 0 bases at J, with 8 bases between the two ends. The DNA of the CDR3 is TGTGCCATCAGTGAGTCGATCCCAGTGAACACTGAAGCTTTCTTT. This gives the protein CAISESIPVNTEAFF.

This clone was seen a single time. As DNA, the CDR3 is TGTGCCAGCAGCTTCCCCACCGCGGTGAACACAGATACGCAGTATTTT. The encoded protein is CASSFPTAVNTDTQYF. V usage is TRBV11-2 and J usage is TRBJ2-3, with no clear D. The germline gives CDR1 SGHAT, CDR2 FQNNGV. Trimming removed 3 bases from V and 2 bases from J, with 15 bases in between. The CDR3 extends over 16 amino acids.

The CDR3 DNA reads as TGTGCCAGCAGTTACCAGAAGCGGGGTTCCCAAGAGACCCAGTACTTC. Protein sequence: CASSYQKRGSQETQYF. V is TRBV6-5 and J is TRBJ2-5; 7 positions match TRBD2. Germline V gene lookup returns CDR1 MNHEY and CDR2 SVGAGI. This CDR3 is built from 16 residues. V trimming: 2 bases; J trimming: 1 base; junction bases outside the gene matches: 7.

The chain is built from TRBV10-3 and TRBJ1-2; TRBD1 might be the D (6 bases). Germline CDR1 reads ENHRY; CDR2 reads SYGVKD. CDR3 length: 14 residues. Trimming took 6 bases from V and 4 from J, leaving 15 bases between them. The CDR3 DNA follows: TGTGCCATCAGCCGTAGACAGGAGCCCTATGGCTACACCTTC. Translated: CAISRRQEPYGYTF.